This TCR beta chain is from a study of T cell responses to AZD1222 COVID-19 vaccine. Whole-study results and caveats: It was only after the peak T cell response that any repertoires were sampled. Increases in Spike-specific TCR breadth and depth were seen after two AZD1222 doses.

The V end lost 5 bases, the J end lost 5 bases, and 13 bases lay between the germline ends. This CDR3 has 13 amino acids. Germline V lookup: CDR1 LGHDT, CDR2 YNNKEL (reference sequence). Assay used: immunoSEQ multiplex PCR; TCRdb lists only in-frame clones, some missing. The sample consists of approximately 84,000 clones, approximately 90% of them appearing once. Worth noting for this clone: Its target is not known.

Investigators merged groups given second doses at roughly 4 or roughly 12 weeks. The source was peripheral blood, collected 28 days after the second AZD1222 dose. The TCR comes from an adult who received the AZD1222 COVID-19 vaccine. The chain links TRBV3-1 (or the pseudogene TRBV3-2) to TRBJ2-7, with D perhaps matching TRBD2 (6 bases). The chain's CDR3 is CASSVDGGNEQYF. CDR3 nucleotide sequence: TGTGCCAGCAGCGTCGATGGGGGGAACGAGCAGTACTTC.